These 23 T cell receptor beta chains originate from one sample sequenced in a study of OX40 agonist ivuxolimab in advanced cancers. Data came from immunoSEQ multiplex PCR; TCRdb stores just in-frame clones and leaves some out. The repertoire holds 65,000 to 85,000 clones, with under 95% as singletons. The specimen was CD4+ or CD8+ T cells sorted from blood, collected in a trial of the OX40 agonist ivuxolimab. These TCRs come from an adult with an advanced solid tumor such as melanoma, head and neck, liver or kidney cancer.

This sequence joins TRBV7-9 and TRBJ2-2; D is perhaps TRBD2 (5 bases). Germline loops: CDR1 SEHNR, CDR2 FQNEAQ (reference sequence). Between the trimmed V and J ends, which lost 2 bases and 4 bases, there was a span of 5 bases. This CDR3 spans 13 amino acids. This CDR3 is CASSLSGTGELFF. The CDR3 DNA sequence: TGTGCCAGCAGCTTAAGCGGCACCGGGGAGCTGTTTTTT.

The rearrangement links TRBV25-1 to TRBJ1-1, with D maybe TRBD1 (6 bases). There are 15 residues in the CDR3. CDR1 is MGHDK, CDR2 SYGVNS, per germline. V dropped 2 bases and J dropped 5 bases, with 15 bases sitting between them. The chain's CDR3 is CASSETYGGATEAFF. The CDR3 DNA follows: TGTGCCAGCAGTGAAACGTACGGGGGCGCGACTGAAGCTTTCTTT.

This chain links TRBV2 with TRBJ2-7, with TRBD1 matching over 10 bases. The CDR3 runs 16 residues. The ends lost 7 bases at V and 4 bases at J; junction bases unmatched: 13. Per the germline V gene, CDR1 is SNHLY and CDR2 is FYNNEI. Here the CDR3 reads CASNRQGAVKIYEQYF. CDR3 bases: TGTGCCAGCAATCGACAGGGGGCCGTCAAAATTTACGAGCAGTACTTC.

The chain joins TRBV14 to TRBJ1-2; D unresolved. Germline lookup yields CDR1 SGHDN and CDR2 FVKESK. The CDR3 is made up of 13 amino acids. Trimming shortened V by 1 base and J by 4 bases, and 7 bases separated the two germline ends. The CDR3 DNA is TGTGCCAGCAGCCAAGTTCAGACCTATGGCTACACCTTC. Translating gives CASSQVQTYGYTF.

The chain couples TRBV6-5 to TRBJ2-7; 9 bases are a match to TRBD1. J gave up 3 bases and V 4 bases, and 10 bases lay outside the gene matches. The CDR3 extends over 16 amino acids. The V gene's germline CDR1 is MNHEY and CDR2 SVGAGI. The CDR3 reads CASSLNTGGKGYEQYF. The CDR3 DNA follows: TGTGCCAGCAGTTTGAATACAGGGGGCAAAGGCTACGAGCAGTACTTC.

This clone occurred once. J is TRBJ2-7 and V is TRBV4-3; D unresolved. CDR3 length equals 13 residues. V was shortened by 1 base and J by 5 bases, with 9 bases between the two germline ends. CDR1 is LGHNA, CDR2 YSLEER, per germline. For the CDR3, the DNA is TGCGCCAGCAGCCAAGGATGGGGTAACGAGCAGTACTTC. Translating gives CASSQGWGNEQYF.

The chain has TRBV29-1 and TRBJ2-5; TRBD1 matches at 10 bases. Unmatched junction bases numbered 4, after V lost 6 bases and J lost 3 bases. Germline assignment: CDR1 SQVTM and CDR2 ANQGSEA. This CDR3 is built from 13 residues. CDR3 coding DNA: TGCAGCGTACGGACAGGGGGGGAAGAGACCCAGTACTTC. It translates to CSVRTGGEETQYF.

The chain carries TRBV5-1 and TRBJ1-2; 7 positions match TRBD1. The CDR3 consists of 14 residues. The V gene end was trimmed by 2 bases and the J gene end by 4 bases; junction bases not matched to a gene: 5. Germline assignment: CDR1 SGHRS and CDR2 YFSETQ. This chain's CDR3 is CASSFQGESYGYTF. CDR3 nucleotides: TGCGCCAGCAGCTTTCAGGGGGAAAGCTATGGCTACACCTTC. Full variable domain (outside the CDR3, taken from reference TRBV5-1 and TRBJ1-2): KAGVTQTPRYLIKTRGQQVTLSCSPISGHRSVSWYQQTPGQGLQFLFEYFSETQRNKGNFPGRFSGRQFSNSRSEMNVSTLELGDSALYLCASSFQGESYGYTFGSGTRLTVV.

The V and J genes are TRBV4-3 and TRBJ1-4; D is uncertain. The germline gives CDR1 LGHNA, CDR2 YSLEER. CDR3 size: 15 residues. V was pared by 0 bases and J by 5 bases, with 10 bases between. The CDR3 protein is CASSQDWEWNEKLFF. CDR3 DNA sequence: TGCGCCAGCAGCCAAGATTGGGAATGGAATGAAAAACTGTTTTTT.

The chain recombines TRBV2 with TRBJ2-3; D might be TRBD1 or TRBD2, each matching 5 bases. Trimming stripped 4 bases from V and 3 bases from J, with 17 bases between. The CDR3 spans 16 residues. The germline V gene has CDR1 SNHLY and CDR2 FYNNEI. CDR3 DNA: TGTGCCAGCAGTGCTCTTGTGGGGGAGAGAACAGATACGCAGTATTTT. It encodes CASSALVGERTDTQYF.

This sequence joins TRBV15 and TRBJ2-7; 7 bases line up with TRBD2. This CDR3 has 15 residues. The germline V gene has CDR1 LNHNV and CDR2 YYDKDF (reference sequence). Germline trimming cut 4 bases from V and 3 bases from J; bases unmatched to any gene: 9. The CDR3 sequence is CATSTEGGWRYEQYF. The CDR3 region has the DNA TGTGCCACCAGCACCGAGGGAGGGTGGCGCTACGAGCAGTACTTC.

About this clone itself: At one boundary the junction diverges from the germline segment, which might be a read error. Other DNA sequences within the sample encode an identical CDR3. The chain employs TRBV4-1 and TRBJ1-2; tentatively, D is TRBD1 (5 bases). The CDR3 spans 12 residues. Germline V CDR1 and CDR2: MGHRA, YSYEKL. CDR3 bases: TGCGCCAGTAGCCATGGGACCTATGGCTACACCTTC. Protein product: CASSHGTYGYTF.

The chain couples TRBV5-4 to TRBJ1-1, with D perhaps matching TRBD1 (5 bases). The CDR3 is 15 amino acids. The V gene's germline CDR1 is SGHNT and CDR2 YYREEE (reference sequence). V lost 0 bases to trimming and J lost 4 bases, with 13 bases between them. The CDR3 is CASSLGLAGTTEAFF. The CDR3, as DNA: TGTGCCAGCAGCTTGGGCCTGGCAGGGACCACTGAAGCTTTCTTT.

CDR3 loop: CASSLAPGQGARTEAFF. For the CDR3, the DNA is TGCGCCAGCAGCTTGGCCCCGGGACAGGGGGCGAGGACTGAAGCTTTCTTT. The chain combines TRBV5-1 with TRBJ1-1; 12 bases line up with TRBD1. V trimming: 0 bases; J trimming: 5 bases; junction bases outside the gene matches: 8. The CDR3 is made up of 17 amino acids. The germline V gene has CDR1 SGHRS and CDR2 YFSETQ.

This CDR3 is CASRGQDTYEQYF. DNA for the CDR3: TGTGCCAGCAGGGGACAGGACACCTACGAGCAGTACTTC. The chain employs TRBV5-6 and TRBJ2-7, with 8 positions matching TRBD1. The CDR3 spans 13 residues. Germline trimming cut 5 bases from V and 2 bases from J; bases unmatched to any gene: 3. CDR1 is SGHDT, CDR2 YYEEEE, per germline.

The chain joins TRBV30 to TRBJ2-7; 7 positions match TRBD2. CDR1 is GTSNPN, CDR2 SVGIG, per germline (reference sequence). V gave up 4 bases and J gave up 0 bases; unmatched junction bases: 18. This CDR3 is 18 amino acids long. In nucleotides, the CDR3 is TGTGCCTGGATCCCCAGATGGGGCGGTAGCGGGTACTCCTACGAGCAGTACTTC. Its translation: CAWIPRWGGSGYSYEQYF.

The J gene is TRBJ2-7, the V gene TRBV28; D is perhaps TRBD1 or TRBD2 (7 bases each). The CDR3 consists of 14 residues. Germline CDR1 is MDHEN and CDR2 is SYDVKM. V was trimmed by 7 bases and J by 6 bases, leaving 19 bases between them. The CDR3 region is CASKVAGGGLEQYF. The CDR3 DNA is TGTGCCAGCAAGGTGGCAGGGGGGGGGCTCGAGCAGTACTTC.

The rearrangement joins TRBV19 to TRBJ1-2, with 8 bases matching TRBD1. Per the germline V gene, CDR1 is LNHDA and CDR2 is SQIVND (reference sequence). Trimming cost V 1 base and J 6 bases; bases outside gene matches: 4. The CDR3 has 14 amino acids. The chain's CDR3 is CASSIAGQGHGYTF. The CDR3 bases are TGTGCCAGTAGTATAGCCGGACAGGGACATGGCTACACCTTC.

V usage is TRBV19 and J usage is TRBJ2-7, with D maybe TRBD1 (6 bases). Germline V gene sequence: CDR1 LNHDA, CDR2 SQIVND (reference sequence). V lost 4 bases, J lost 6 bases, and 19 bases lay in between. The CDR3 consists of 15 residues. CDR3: CASSTYRVGDFEQYF. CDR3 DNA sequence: TGTGCCAGTAGTACTTACAGGGTGGGTGATTTCGAGCAGTACTTC.

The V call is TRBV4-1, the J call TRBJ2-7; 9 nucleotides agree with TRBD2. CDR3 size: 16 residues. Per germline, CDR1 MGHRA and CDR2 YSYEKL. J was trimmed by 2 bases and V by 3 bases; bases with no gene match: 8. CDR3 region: CASSQDWASGAYEQYF. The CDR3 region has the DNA TGCGCCAGCAGCCAGGACTGGGCTAGCGGGGCCTACGAGCAGTACTTC.

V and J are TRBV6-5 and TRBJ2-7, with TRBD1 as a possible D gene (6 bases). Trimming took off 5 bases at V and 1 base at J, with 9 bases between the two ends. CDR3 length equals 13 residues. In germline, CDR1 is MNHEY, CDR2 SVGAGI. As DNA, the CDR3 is TGTGCCAGCAGTACCAGGGGTTCCTACGAGCAGTACTTC. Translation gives CASSTRGSYEQYF.

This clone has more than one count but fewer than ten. CDR3 in DNA: TGTGCCAGCAGCTTAGGGGGCTATGACACTGAAGCTTTCTTT. Translated: CASSLGGYDTEAFF. This chain connects TRBV7-9 to TRBJ1-1, with D perhaps TRBD1 (5 bases). The CDR3 runs 14 residues. From germline, CDR1 is SEHNR and CDR2 FQNEAQ (reference sequence). Trimming took off 1 base at V and 3 bases at J, with 9 bases between the two ends. The full variable domain, with the rest looked up from reference TRBV7-9 and TRBJ1-1, is DTGVSQNPRHKITKRGQNVTFRCDPISEHNRLYWYRQTLGQGPEFLTYFQNEAQLEKSRLLSDRFSAERPKGSFSTLEIQRTEQGDSAMYLCASSLGGYDTEAFFGQGTRLTVV.

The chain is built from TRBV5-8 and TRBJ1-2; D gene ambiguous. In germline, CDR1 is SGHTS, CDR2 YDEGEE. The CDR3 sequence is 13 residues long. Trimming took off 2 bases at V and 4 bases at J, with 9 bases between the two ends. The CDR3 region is CASSFGSAYGYTF. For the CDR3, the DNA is TGTGCCAGCAGCTTCGGGTCGGCCTATGGCTACACCTTC.